The 22 T cell receptor beta chains listed next were all sequenced from one sample in a study of cytomegalovirus exposure and HLA in healthy donors. The study ran its PCR with 60 Vbeta and 13 Jbeta primers. Repertoires were generated with immunoSEQ multiplex PCR, while TCRdb's copy carries only in-frame clones and drops some. Of roughly 100,000 clones listed, less than 85% are singletons. The sequenced material came from PBMCs. Source of these receptors: a man aged 40-50 years in good health and CMV-seronegative.

The rearrangement links TRBV4-1 to TRBJ2-7; weak D call: TRBD1 (7 bases). This CDR3 contains 18 residues. Germline CDR1 is MGHRA and CDR2 is YSYEKL. V was cut by 2 bases and J by 5 bases, with 25 bases left in between. The DNA of the CDR3 is TGCGCCAGCAGCCAATCCCACGGGGGCACAGGGGTCGCCCACGAGCAGTACTTC. It encodes CASSQSHGGTGVAHEQYF.

This clone turned up a few times. This sequence joins TRBV4-3 and TRBJ1-1; D uncertain. Germline V gene sequence: CDR1 LGHNA, CDR2 YSLEER. The CDR3 length is 14 residues. The germline V and J ends were trimmed by 1 base and 1 base, with 7 bases remaining between them. The CDR3 nucleotides read TGCGCCAGCAGCCAAGGGCACAGGAACACTGAAGCTTTCTTT. Its protein product is CASSQGHRNTEAFF.

The V and J genes are TRBV4-1 and TRBJ2-3; D unresolved. The V gene's germline CDR1 is MGHRA and CDR2 YSYEKL. V gave up 0 bases and J gave up 4 bases, with 5 bases separating them. The CDR3 has 13 amino acids. CDR3 sequence reads: CASSQEAADTQYF. CDR3 coding DNA: TGCGCCAGCAGCCAAGAAGCCGCAGATACGCAGTATTTT.

This clone was detected only a few times. V is TRBV5-1 and J is TRBJ1-6; D is unclear. The CDR3 length is 13 residues. Germline CDR1 and CDR2: SGHRS and YFSETQ. V lost 0 bases and J 7 bases, leaving 5 bases between the germline ends. CDR3 sequence reads: CASSLGQNSPLHF. For the CDR3, the DNA is TGCGCCAGCAGCTTGGGGCAGAATTCACCCCTCCACTTT.

CDR3 DNA: TGTGCCAGCAGCAAGGGGGGGCGGGGCAATGAGCAGTTCTTC. Protein: CASSKGGRGNEQFF. V and J are TRBV9 and TRBJ2-1, with TRBD2 as a possible D gene (7 bases). CDR1 and CDR2 (germline): SGDLS, YYNGEE. The CDR3 consists of 14 residues. Trimming cost V 4 bases and J 6 bases, with 14 bases left between them. The full variable domain, rest sourced from reference TRBV9 and TRBJ2-1, is DSGVTQTPKHLITATGQRVTLRCSPRSGDLSVYWYQQSLDQGLQFLIQYYNGEERAKGNILERFSAQQFPDLHSELNLSSLELGDSALYFCASSKGGRGNEQFFGPGTRLTVL.

The chain is built from TRBV4-3 and TRBJ2-5, with D perhaps matching TRBD2 (7 bases). V lost 0 bases to trimming and J lost 1 base, with 9 bases between them. This CDR3 is built from 15 residues. Germline V gene lookup returns CDR1 LGHNA and CDR2 YSLEER. In DNA form, the CDR3 reads TGCGCCAGCAGCCAAGAGCGGGGGCCCCAAGAGACCCAGTACTTC. Amino acid sequence: CASSQERGPQETQYF.

This clone was recorded once. The chain has TRBV7-9 and TRBJ2-1; TRBD2 agrees at 14 bases. With 4 bases clipped from V and 6 bases from J, the junction kept 8 bases outside the gene matches. This CDR3 contains 17 residues. Germline loops: CDR1 SEHNR, CDR2 FQNEAQ (reference sequence). For the CDR3, the DNA is TGTGCCAGCAGCTCATCGACTAGCGGGGGGGAAGCCAATGAGCAGTTCTTC. It translates to CASSSSTSGGEANEQFF.

This sequence joins TRBV2 and TRBJ1-2; D is uncertain. Trimming removed 6 bases from V and 0 bases from J, with 8 bases in between. This CDR3 is built from 13 residues. Germline loops: CDR1 SNHLY, CDR2 FYNNEI. The CDR3 spells CASRMGANYGYTF. The CDR3 nucleotides are TGTGCCAGCAGAATGGGAGCTAACTATGGCTACACCTTC.

This chain links TRBV30 with TRBJ2-7, with D maybe TRBD1 (5 bases). The CDR3 extends over 12 amino acids. V was pared by 3 bases and J by 9 bases, with 15 bases between. Germline V gives CDR1 GTSNPN, CDR2 SVGIG (reference sequence). CDR3 protein: CAWSATVTGQYF. The CDR3 DNA follows: TGTGCCTGGAGCGCGACAGTAACTGGGCAGTACTTC. Drawing the rest from reference TRBV30 and TRBJ2-7, the complete variable domain is SQTIHQWPATLVQPVGSPLSLECTVEGTSNPNLYWYRQAAGRGLQLLFYSVGIGQISSEVPQNLSASRPQDRQFILSSKKLLLSDSGFYLCAWSATVTGQYFGPGTRLTVT.

The V call is TRBV6-1, the J call TRBJ2-1; 7 bases line up with TRBD1. The ends lost 4 bases at V and 6 bases at J; junction bases unmatched: 15. CDR3 length equals 17 residues. CDR1 is MNHNS and CDR2 is SASEGT in the germline V gene. The CDR3, as DNA: TGTGCCAGCAGTGCCACCGCCGCAGGACAGGTGTTCAATGAGCAGTTCTTC. Residues: CASSATAAGQVFNEQFF.

The chain is built from TRBV7-8 and TRBJ2-3; TRBD2 aligns across 12 bases. Trimming took 5 bases from V and 4 from J; bases not matched to a gene: 4. The length of the CDR3 is 15 residues. Germline V CDR1 and CDR2: SGHVS, FQNEAQ. The CDR3 is CASSVTSGGPDTQYF. In DNA form, the CDR3 reads TGTGCCAGCAGCGTAACTAGCGGGGGGCCAGATACGCAGTATTTT.

The rearrangement links TRBV15 to TRBJ2-3; tentative D call: TRBD2 (5 bases). Deletions cut 5 bases from V and 6 bases from J, with 18 bases between. The germline V gene encodes CDR1 LNHNV and CDR2 YYDKDF (reference sequence). The CDR3 totals 15 residues. As DNA, the CDR3 is TGTGCCACCAGCGGGAGTGCAGTGTTCGTGGATACGCAGTATTTT. This encodes CATSGSAVFVDTQYF.

This clone was recorded only once. This rearrangement joins TRBV30 to TRBJ1-1, with TRBD1 identical over 8 bases. The V segment lost 5 bases and the J segment 1 base; nucleotides outside the gene matches: 3. The CDR3 has 13 residues. CDR1 and CDR2 (germline): GTSNPN, SVGIG (reference sequence). CDR3 sequence: CAWSDRGNTEAFF. In nucleotides, the CDR3 is TGTGCCTGGTCTGACAGGGGGAACACTGAAGCTTTCTTT.

CDR3 in DNA: TGTGCCAGCAGCTTAGAGCCATTAGATGAAAAACTGTTTTTT. Translating it yields CASSLEPLDEKLFF. This chain connects TRBV7-9 to TRBJ1-4; no clear D gene. CDR1 is SEHNR, CDR2 FQNEAQ, per germline (reference sequence). Trimming left V 1 base short and J 6 bases short, with 9 bases between. The CDR3 is made up of 14 amino acids.

This chain links TRBV19 with TRBJ2-3; 13 nucleotides line up with TRBD2. The CDR3 contains 17 residues. Germline lookup yields CDR1 LNHDA and CDR2 SQIVND (reference sequence). The J segment lost 7 bases and the V segment lost 5 bases, leaving 12 bases of the junction unmatched. CDR3 in amino acids: CASSPEPGLAGFNTQYF. CDR3 in DNA: TGTGCCAGTAGTCCCGAGCCGGGACTAGCGGGGTTTAATACGCAGTATTTT.

The chain recombines TRBV7-2 with TRBJ2-1, with a possible D match to TRBD2 (7 bases). CDR1 is SGHTA and CDR2 is FQGNSA in the germline V gene. V was cut by 6 bases and J by 0 bases, with 15 bases left in between. CDR3 length: 16 residues. The CDR3 DNA reads as TGTGCCAGCAGATGGGGGGGGCCTAGCTCCTACAATGAGCAGTTCTTC. Its protein is CASRWGGPSSYNEQFF. The full variable domain, rest sourced from reference TRBV7-2 and TRBJ2-1, is GAGVSQSPSNKVTEKGKDVELRCDPISGHTALYWYRQSLGQGLEFLIYFQGNSAPDKSGLPSDRFSAERTGGSVSTLTIQRTQQEDSAVYLCASRWGGPSSYNEQFFGPGTRLTVL.

The rearrangement links TRBV30 to TRBJ1-1, with D perhaps matching TRBD1 (5 bases). The CDR3 contains 14 residues. Trimming took 4 bases from V and 1 from J, leaving 13 bases between them. Germline assignment: CDR1 GTSNPN and CDR2 SVGIG (reference sequence). The CDR3 protein is CAWNFDGQNTEAFF. The CDR3 coding sequence is TGTGCCTGGAATTTTGACGGACAGAACACTGAAGCTTTCTTT.

The chain links TRBV6-6 to TRBJ2-5; 11 nucleotides match TRBD2. The V and J ends lost 0 bases and 5 bases, in that order; junction bases with no gene match: 5. Germline CDR1 MNHNY, CDR2 SVGAGI (reference sequence). The CDR3 has 16 residues. The CDR3 loop reads CASSYSLAGGGETQYF. CDR3 DNA: TGTGCCAGCAGTTACTCGCTAGCGGGGGGTGGGGAGACCCAGTACTTC.

The sample holds a few counts of this clone. The gene calls are TRBV28 and TRBJ1-6; D not resolved. Trimming took 6 bases from V and 13 from J, leaving 13 bases between them. The CDR3 runs 12 residues. Germline lookup yields CDR1 MDHEN and CDR2 SYDVKM. This chain's CDR3 is CASSSYLAPLHF. CDR3 in DNA: TGTGCCAGCAGCTCTTACCTGGCTCCCCTCCACTTT. The variable domain in full, with the rest retrieved from reference TRBV28 and TRBJ1-6, is DVKVTQSSRYLVKRTGEKVFLECVQDMDHENMFWYRQDPGLGLRLIYFSYDVKMKEKGDIPEGYSVSREKKERFSLILESASTNQTSMYLCASSSYLAPLHFGNGTRLTVT.

The chain carries TRBV6-5 and TRBJ2-7; D is ambiguous. The V gene's germline CDR1 is MNHEY and CDR2 SVGAGI. Deletions cut 3 bases from V and 0 bases from J, with 12 bases between. This CDR3 has 15 amino acids. The CDR3 nucleotides read TGTGCCAGCAGTTATGATCGGGTGATCTCCTACGAGCAGTACTTC. It encodes CASSYDRVISYEQYF.

Worth noting for this clone: The junction and the germline gene differ at one end; a read error may be behind it. The chain joins TRBV7-9 to TRBJ1-1; a possible D gene is TRBD1 (5 bases). CDR3 length: 14 residues. Germline-derived CDR1 and CDR2 are SEHNR and FQNEAQ (reference sequence). The CDR3, as DNA: TGTTCCAGCAGCCTATTTCAGGGGAACACTGAAGCTTTCTTT. Translated, it gives CSSSLFQGNTEAFF. The complete variable domain, with remaining parts taken from reference TRBV7-9 and TRBJ1-1, reads DTGVSQNPRHKITKRGQNVTFRCDPISEHNRLYWYRQTLGQGPEFLTYFQNEAQLEKSRLLSDRFSAERPKGSFSTLEIQRTEQGDSAMYLCSSSLFQGNTEAFFGQGTRLTVV.

This clone was observed a handful of times. J is TRBJ1-5 and V is TRBV7-9, with a tentative D call TRBD1 (5 bases). The CDR3 totals 14 residues. CDR1 is SEHNR, CDR2 FQNEAQ, per germline (reference sequence). V lost 3 bases to trimming and J lost 7 bases, with 13 bases between them. The DNA of the CDR3 is TGTGCCAGCAGCTTCATAGGGGATGGCCAGCCCCAGCATTTT. The encoded protein is CASSFIGDGQPQHF.